Sequencing of this T cell receptor (beta chain) was carried out in a study of cytomegalovirus exposure and HLA in healthy donors. PCR amplification relied on 60 Vbeta primers (plus 13 Jbeta primers). Libraries were prepared by immunoSEQ multiplex PCR; TCRdb keeps only in-frame clonotypes and omits some of them. The specimen's table records approximately 180,000 clones. The study, taken as a whole, reports: Some V segments, TRBV6-2 and TRBV6-3 among them, were indistinguishable and were therefore excluded. Around 18,000 TCR beta sequences were associated with HLA alleles at 0.05 false discovery rate in a later analysis.

Of note for this clone: What it binds is not known.

Germline V lookup: CDR1 SEHNR, CDR2 FQNEAQ (reference sequence). The CDR3 has 12 amino acids. Trimming took 5 bases from V and 9 from J, leaving 11 bases between them. Sequenced: PBMCs. This receptor was identified in a man aged 25-45 years in good health and CMV-seronegative. This chain connects TRBV7-9 to TRBJ2-1; TRBD1 might be the D (6 bases). The CDR3 bases are TGTGCCAGCAGCCCAGAACAGGGTGAGCAGTTCTTC. Amino acid sequence: CASSPEQGEQFF. Based on the CDR3 plus reference TRBV7-9 and TRBJ2-1, the full variable domain is DTGVSQNPRHKITKRGQNVTFRCDPISEHNRLYWYRQTLGQGPEFLTYFQNEAQLEKSRLLSDRFSAERPKGSFSTLEIQRTEQGDSAMYLCASSPEQGEQFFGPGTRLTVL.